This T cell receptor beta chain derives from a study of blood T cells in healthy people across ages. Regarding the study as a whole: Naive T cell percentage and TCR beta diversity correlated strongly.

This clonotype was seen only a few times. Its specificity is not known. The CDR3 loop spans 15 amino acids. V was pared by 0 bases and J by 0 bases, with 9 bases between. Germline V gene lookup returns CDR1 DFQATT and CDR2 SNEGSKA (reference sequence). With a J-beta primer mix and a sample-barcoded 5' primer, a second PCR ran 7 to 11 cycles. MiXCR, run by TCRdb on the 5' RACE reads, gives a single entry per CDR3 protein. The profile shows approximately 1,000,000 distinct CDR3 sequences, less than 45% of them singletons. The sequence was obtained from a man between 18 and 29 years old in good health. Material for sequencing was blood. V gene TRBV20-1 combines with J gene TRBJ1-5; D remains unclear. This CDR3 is CSARDLADSNQPQHF. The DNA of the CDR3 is TGCAGTGCTAGAGATCTGGCAGATAGCAATCAGCCCCAGCATTTT.